This T cell receptor (beta chain) was observed in a study of blood T cell repertoires in COVID-19. Study-level background: Whether acute or convalescent, the COVID-19 samples came from the United States, Italy and Spain. Sources were T cells, B-cell-depleted T cells, or PBMCs; the material itself was cDNA or gDNA.

The length of the CDR3 is 12 residues. Between the trimmed V and J ends, which lost 4 bases and 6 bases, there was a span of 9 bases. Germline CDR1 is LNHNV and CDR2 is YYDKDF (reference sequence). Followed longitudinally, the Seattle patients had been enrolled during active infection. This table comes from immunoSEQ multiplex PCR, and its TCRdb copy is limited to in-frame clones, with some not included. The sample includes some 180,000 clones, roughly 79% of them seen just once. The clonotype comes from a middle-aged woman with COVID-19, enrolled during active disease. The chain is built from TRBV15 and TRBJ2-5; D remains ambiguous. Sequencing was performed on peripheral blood. CDR3 in DNA: TGTGCCACCAGCACCCCCGCGCAGACCCAGTACTTC. Encoded protein: CATSTPAQTQYF.